The entry below gives a single TCR beta chain sequence along with its context. This clonotype was seen many times. There is no known antigen for this receptor. No much larger clone is present one base from it, and per-base qualities are unavailable. This record belongs to a study of glioma-infiltrating T cells (dated by TCRdb to about 2016). In the study overall: TCR alpha- and beta-chain repertoires were sequenced from glioma tissue, non-neoplastic brain tissue and matched peripheral blood mononuclear cells. To measure divergence between tissue and blood T-cell populations, each tissue-infiltrating repertoire was compared with the peripheral blood repertoire of the same patient. The paired cohort was made up of three low-grade glioma patients, 8 or 9 primary glioblastoma patients and three non-glioma patients who contributed non-neoplastic brain tissue. Results and caveats for the whole study, not just this receptor: Group comparisons were based on small numbers of patients: three non-neoplastic, three low-grade glioma and seven to nine glioblastoma patients. VJ-independent divergence between tissue and blood was lower than expected in non-neoplastic patients but higher than expected in all gliomas, particularly low-grade gliomas. Very few CDR3 sequences were shared between tissue and blood, attributed to high CDR3 diversity and limited sampling.

After removal of 4 bases from V and 3 bases from J, the junction retains 6 bases not matched to a gene. The germline V gene sets CDR1 to MGHRA and CDR2 to YSYEKL. The CDR3 spans 14 residues, from the cysteine through the phenylalanine. Kept here is only the CDR3 DNA, which spans 42 bases and is read in frame from base 1. The iRepertoire nested amplicon-rescue multiplex PCR (arm-PCR) platform was used to amplify TCR alpha and beta CDR3 regions from RNA. For one-step reverse transcription and amplification, roughly 85-400 ng of tissue mRNA or PBMC total RNA was used as input. Following bead purification, Illumina adapters were added by a secondary multiplex PCR, and the libraries were gel-purified between 200 and 400 bp. Demultiplexing relied on internal 6-nucleotide barcodes carried by the libraries. Sequencing of libraries was performed on an Illumina MiSeq with 2x220 or 2x250 nucleotide paired-end reads. On the authors' methods: Paired reads were merged using FLASH 1.2.11 and aligned with BWA-MEM to the GRCh37 human genome, and TRA and TRB reads were then extracted. An IMGT-derived reference of cassette sequences and CDR3 motifs, with pseudogenes included, was used for V and J assignment. Three-frame translation of reads was performed, and productive CDR3s were defined as those with a C...FGXG motif and no stop codons. Clonotypes were defined as unique combinations of V-J cassette pair and CDR3 amino acid sequence. Reads were filtered by Hamming distance, with the threshold set by the sequence error rate of each sample in mapped regions. TCRdb reworked the public reads: Q25 trimming with fastp, MiXCR clone assembly, productive beta chains retained. Each CDR3 protein appears once, grouped with its most common genes and DNA. TCRdb's processing, not the authors' own work, is the source of the V and J calls. The sample includes roughly 190,000 distinct CDR3 sequences, with roughly a third observed a single time. The ten largest clonotypes hold 20% of the sample.

The sample was glioma tissue, nonneoplastic brain tissue, or PBMCs (not recorded which). The chain employs TRBV4-1 and TRBJ2-7; 7 bases in between match TRBD2. The TCR originated in a human donor with low-grade glioma or glioblastoma, undergoing nonglioma brain surgery, or in good health (not recorded which). Here is the DNA: TGCGCCAGCAGCCCCAGGGAGGGCGGCTACGAGCAGTACTTC. Its coded protein is CASSPREGGYEQYF.